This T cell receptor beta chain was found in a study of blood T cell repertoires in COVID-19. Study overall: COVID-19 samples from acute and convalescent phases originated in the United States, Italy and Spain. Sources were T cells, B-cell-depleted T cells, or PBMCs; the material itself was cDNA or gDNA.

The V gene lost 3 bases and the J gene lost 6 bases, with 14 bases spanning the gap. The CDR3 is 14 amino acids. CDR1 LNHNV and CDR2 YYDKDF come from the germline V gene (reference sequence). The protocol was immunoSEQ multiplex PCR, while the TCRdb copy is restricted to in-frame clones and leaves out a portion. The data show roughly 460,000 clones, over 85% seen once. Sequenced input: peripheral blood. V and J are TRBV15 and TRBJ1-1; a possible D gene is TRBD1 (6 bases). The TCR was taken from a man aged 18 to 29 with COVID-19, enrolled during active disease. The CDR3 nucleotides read TGTGCCACCAGCAGGGAACCAGGGGACCCTGAAGCTTTCTTT. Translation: CATSREPGDPEAFF.